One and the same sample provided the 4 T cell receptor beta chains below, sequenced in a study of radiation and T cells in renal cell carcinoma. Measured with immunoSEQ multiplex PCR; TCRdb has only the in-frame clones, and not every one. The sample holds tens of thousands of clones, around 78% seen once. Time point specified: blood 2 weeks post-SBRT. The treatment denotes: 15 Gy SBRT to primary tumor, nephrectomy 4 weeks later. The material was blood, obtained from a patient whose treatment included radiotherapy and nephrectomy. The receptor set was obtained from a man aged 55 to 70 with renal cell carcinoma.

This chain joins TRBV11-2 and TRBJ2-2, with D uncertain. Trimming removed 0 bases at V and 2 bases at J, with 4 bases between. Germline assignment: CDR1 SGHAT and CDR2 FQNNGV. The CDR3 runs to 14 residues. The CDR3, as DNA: TGTGCCAGCAGCTTAGACCTAAACACCGGGGAGCTGTTTTTT. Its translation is CASSLDLNTGELFF. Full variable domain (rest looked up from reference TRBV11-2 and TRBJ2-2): EAGVAQSPRYKIIEKRQSVAFWCNPISGHATLYWYQQILGQGPKLLIQFQNNGVVDDSQLPKDRFSAERLKGVDSTLKIQPAKLEDSAVYLCASSLDLNTGELFFGEGSRLTVL.

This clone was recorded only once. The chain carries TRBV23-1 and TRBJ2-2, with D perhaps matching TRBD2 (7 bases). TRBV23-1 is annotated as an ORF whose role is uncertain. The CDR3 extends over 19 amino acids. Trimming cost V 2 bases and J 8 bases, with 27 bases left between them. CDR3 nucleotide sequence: TGCGCCAGCAGTCAACAATCTGGGGGGGGCCAGGGAAAGTCTGGGGAGCTGTTTTTT. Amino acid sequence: CASSQQSGGGQGKSGELFF.

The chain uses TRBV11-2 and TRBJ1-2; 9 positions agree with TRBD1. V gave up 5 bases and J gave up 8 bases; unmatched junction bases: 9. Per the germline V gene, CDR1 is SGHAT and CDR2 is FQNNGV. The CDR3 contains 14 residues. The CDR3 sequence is CASSNTGGSGGYTF. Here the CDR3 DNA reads TGTGCCAGCAGCAACACAGGGGGCTCTGGCGGCTACACCTTC.

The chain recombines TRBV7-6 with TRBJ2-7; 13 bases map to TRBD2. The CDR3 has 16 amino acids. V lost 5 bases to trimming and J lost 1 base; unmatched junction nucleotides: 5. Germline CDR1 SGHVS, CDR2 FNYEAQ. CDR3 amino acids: CASSTRTSGGSYEQYF. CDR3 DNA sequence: TGTGCCAGCAGCACGCGGACTAGCGGGGGTTCCTACGAGCAGTACTTC.